These 5 T cell receptor beta chains were all obtained from the same sample, sequenced in a study of Graves' ophthalmopathy and Graves' hyperthyroidism. Investigators amplified TCR beta CDR3 regions from RNA transcripts. Second-round multiplex PCR came after first-round RT-PCR with HTBI primers. MiXCR was run by TCRdb on the multiplex PCR reads, yielding one entry per CDR3 protein. The sample records almost 750,000 distinct CDR3 sequences, 35% to 50% being singletons. Material for sequencing was peripheral blood. The source is an adult man with Graves' ophthalmopathy.

Details on this clonotype: This may be a read error: a much more frequent sequence differs by one nucleotide. The chain employs TRBV12-3 or TRBV12-4 and TRBJ1-4, with 7 bases that match TRBD1. This CDR3 region has 14 residues. V was pared by 7 bases and J by 7 bases, with 9 bases of the junction left unmatched. Here the CDR3 reads CASNHDRAGEKLFF. CDR3 DNA sequence: TGTGCCAGCAACCACGACAGGGCCGGTGAAAAACTGTTTTTT.

Details on this clonotype: With a much larger clone just one base away, this may be a read error. In this CDR3 the conserved last residue, phenylalanine or tryptophan, is missing, so a read error is likely. The chain links TRBV15 to TRBJ1-1; D remains unclear. The CDR3 sequence is 13 residues long. V dropped 0 bases and J dropped 7 bases, with 9 bases sitting between them. The germline gives CDR1 LNHNV, CDR2 YYDKDF (reference sequence). CDR3 in DNA: TGTGCCACCAGCAGAGATCTAGGAGTTGAAGCTTTCCTT. Translation: CATSRDLGVEAFL.

This clonotype was seen a handful of times. The J gene is TRBJ2-7, the V gene TRBV9; 8 nucleotides agree with TRBD1. Looked up from germline, CDR1 is SGDLS and CDR2 is YYNGEE. V dropped 5 bases and J dropped 3; count of bases not matched to a gene: 7. The CDR3 totals 14 residues. CDR3 DNA sequence: TGTGCCAGCAGTGAAGGACAGGGACACTACGAGCAGTACTTC. Encoded protein: CASSEGQGHYEQYF.

A few counts support this clonotype. This chain joins TRBV25-1 and TRBJ2-5; TRBD1 matches at 9 bases. CDR1 and CDR2 (germline): MGHDK, SYGVNS. The CDR3 sequence is 16 residues long. Germline trimming cut 5 bases from V and 4 bases from J; bases unmatched to any gene: 11. CDR3 region: CASSPPGQGDGETQYF. DNA for the CDR3: TGTGCCAGCAGTCCACCGGGACAGGGAGATGGAGAGACCCAGTACTTC.

This clonotype was seen at least ten times. The chain is built from TRBV20-1 and TRBJ2-5, with D perhaps matching TRBD1 or TRBD2 (5 bases each). The CDR3 sequence is 10 residues long. Per the germline V gene, CDR1 is DFQATT and CDR2 is SNEGSKA (reference sequence). CDR3 DNA: TGCAGCGGGGCTCAAGAGACCCAGTACTTC. It yields the protein CSGAQETQYF.